This T cell receptor (beta chain) was recorded in a study of blood T cell repertoires in COVID-19. The wider study: Samples of COVID-19 (acute and convalescent) were obtained from the United States, Italy and Spain. T cells, B-cell-depleted T cells, or PBMCs provided the cDNA or gDNA that served as material.

Original processing notes: Amplifying reference gene primers gave estimates of nucleated cell counts. The table came from immunoSEQ multiplex PCR; TCRdb's copy has only in-frame clones and leaves some out. The D gene and trimming were derived from the DNA, and the V and J assignments and clone size from that table. Counted here are roughly 260,000 clones, roughly 80% occurring once; the ten biggest clones make up about 4%. With 10 bases removed from V and 4 bases from J, the gap between germline ends came to 11 bases. From germline, CDR1 is MNHEY and CDR2 SMNVEV (reference sequence). This CDR3 has 13 amino acids.

This chain uses TRBV27 with TRBJ1-6; tentatively, D is TRBD1 (6 bases). The source of this sequence is a woman aged 40 to 50 with active or convalescent COVID-19. Material for sequencing was peripheral blood. CDR3 nucleotide sequence: TGTGCCACCCAGGACAGTTATAATTCACCCCTCCACTTT. Translation: CATQDSYNSPLHF.